These 24 T cell receptor beta chains share one sample of origin, sequenced in a study of blood T cells in healthy people across ages. The use of a sample-barcoded 5' primer and a J-beta primer mix characterized a second PCR of roughly 6 to 12 cycles. Using its own MiXCR run on the 5' RACE reads, TCRdb lists one record per CDR3 protein. The sample includes roughly 1,500,000 distinct CDR3 sequences, 42% of them seen just once. The source material was blood. The receptor set was obtained from a woman between 18 and 30 years old in good health.

The gene calls are TRBV5-1 and TRBJ2-7; TRBD2 agrees at 7 bases. This CDR3 has 14 amino acids. V lost 3 bases, J lost 2 bases, and 5 bases stayed unmatched. In germline, CDR1 is SGHRS, CDR2 YFSETQ. The CDR3 DNA reads as TGCGCCAGCAGCTCTCGGGAGGACACCTACGAGCAGTACTTC. Amino acid sequence: CASSSREDTYEQYF.

V gene TRBV3-1 combines with J gene TRBJ2-7; 12 bases agree with TRBD2. Trimming at V came to 5 bases and at J to 4 bases, leaving 3 bases not matched to a gene. Germline values: CDR1 LGHDT, CDR2 YNNKEL (reference sequence). The CDR3 has 14 residues. In DNA form, the CDR3 reads TGTGCCAGCAGCACCACTAGCGGGAGGTACGAGCAGTACTTC. Its translation: CASSTTSGRYEQYF.

V usage is TRBV6-5 and J usage is TRBJ1-2; D gene uncertain. The length of the CDR3 is 14 residues. Germline V gives CDR1 MNHEY, CDR2 SVGAGI. Trimming cost V 5 bases and J 3 bases, with 13 bases left between them. Here the CDR3 DNA reads TGTGCCAGCAGTCCCTCGGGCACCTACTATGGCTACACCTTC. This codes for CASSPSGTYYGYTF.

This clonotype has a handful of counts. The chain links TRBV12-3 or TRBV12-4 to TRBJ1-5; 7 bases agree with TRBD1. The CDR3 covers 15 residues. The junction had 5 bases not matched to a gene; V was cut back by 2 bases and J by 4 bases. The CDR3 spells CASSLTAQGNQPQHF. For the CDR3, the DNA is TGTGCCAGCAGTTTAACGGCACAGGGGAATCAGCCCCAGCATTTT.

In regard to this clonotype: The junction differs from germline at one of its ends, possibly a read error. The CDR3 is CAITESMGLGTSGNTYEQYF. DNA for the CDR3: TGTGCCATCACTGAGTCTATGGGTTTAGGGACTAGCGGAAACACCTACGAGCAGTACTTC. The gene calls are TRBV10-3 and TRBJ2-5, with 11 positions matching TRBD2. The J call may be wrong; the DNA end is better matched by TRBJ2-7. Germline-derived CDR1 and CDR2 are ENHRY and SYGVKD. The CDR3 runs 20 residues.

This clonotype was seen many times. This chain joins TRBV27 and TRBJ2-3; possibly TRBD2 for D (5 bases). Per the germline V gene, CDR1 is MNHEY and CDR2 is SMNVEV (reference sequence). The CDR3 consists of 14 residues. Between the trimmed V and J ends, which lost 6 bases and 2 bases, there was a span of 12 bases. CDR3 nucleotide sequence: TGTGCCAGCAGCTTAAGCGGAAACACAGATACGCAGTATTTT. Translation: CASSLSGNTDTQYF.

A few counts support this clonotype. The chain uses TRBV4-1 and TRBJ2-4; D assignment may be TRBD1 or TRBD2 (6 bases each). CDR3 length: 16 residues. Between the trimmed V and J ends, which lost 4 bases and 0 bases, there was a span of 13 bases. Germline V gene lookup returns CDR1 MGHRA and CDR2 YSYEKL. Here the CDR3 DNA reads TGCGCCAGCAGCCCAGAAGGGGGACTAGCCAAAAACATTCAGTACTTC. This sequence encodes CASSPEGGLAKNIQYF.

The chain combines TRBV20-1 with TRBJ2-3; 10 nucleotides align to TRBD2. The CDR3 spans 17 residues. The trim removed 4 bases at V and 7 bases at J, leaving 17 bases unmatched. CDR1 and CDR2 (germline): DFQATT, SNEGSKA (reference sequence). The CDR3 nucleotides read TGCAGTGCTAAAACCGGGACTAGCGCCCGGCGGGGATATACGCAGTATTTT. It translates to CSAKTGTSARRGYTQYF.

V gene TRBV20-1 combines with J gene TRBJ1-1, with D uncertain. CDR3 length: 11 residues. Trimming shortened V by 6 bases and J by 10 bases, and 15 bases separated the two germline ends. Germline loops: CDR1 DFQATT, CDR2 SNEGSKA (reference sequence). CDR3 bases: TGCAGTGCGCCTCCCGTCGGTGGAGCTTTCTTT. Protein product: CSAPPVGGAFF.

The chain couples TRBV3-1 to TRBJ1-1, with D unresolved. V was clipped by 1 base and J by 3 bases, with 3 bases between them. CDR1 and CDR2 (germline): LGHDT, YNNKEL (reference sequence). The CDR3 is 12 residues long. The CDR3 region is CASSQGHTEAFF. CDR3 DNA sequence: TGTGCCAGCAGCCAAGGGCACACTGAAGCTTTCTTT.

This clonotype was seen a few times. V usage is TRBV7-2 and J usage is TRBJ2-5; 7 bases fit TRBD2. The J call may be incorrect, as the DNA end agrees better with TRBJ2-7. Germline-derived CDR1 and CDR2 are SGHTA and FQGNSA. This CDR3 is 18 amino acids long. The DNA for the CDR3 is TGTGCCAGCAGCCGCCGCAGTATTATAGCGGGTGAAACCTACGAGCAGTACTTC. Protein product: CASSRRSIIAGETYEQYF.

This chain connects TRBV2 to TRBJ1-6; TRBD1 matches 7 bases. Germline V lookup: CDR1 SNHLY, CDR2 FYNNEI. CDR3 length equals 15 residues. The V segment lost 3 bases and the J segment 6 bases; nucleotides outside the gene matches: 5. The CDR3 nucleotides are TGTGCCAGCAGTGAGGGACAGAGACCTAATTCACCCCTCCACTTT. This gives the protein CASSEGQRPNSPLHF.

This clonotype was picked up a small number of times. V usage is TRBV9 and J usage is TRBJ1-1; 8 bases are a match to TRBD1. With V trimmed by 3 bases and J by 7 bases, 8 bases remained unmatched. Per germline, CDR1 SGDLS and CDR2 YYNGEE. There are 14 residues in the CDR3. CDR3 loop: CASSGTLGTGEAFF. The CDR3 region has the DNA TGTGCCAGCAGCGGAACCCTTGGGACAGGTGAAGCTTTCTTT.

This clonotype appeared a few times. The V gene is TRBV11-2, the J gene TRBJ2-2, with a weak D call TRBD2 (6 bases). CDR1 and CDR2 (germline): SGHAT, FQNNGV. The CDR3 has 15 residues. V lost 6 bases and J lost 2, with 13 bases in between. CDR3 DNA: TGTGCCAGCAGGGTTACTAGCTTTAACACCGGGGAGCTGTTTTTT. Its protein is CASRVTSFNTGELFF. Supplemented by reference TRBV11-2 and TRBJ2-2, the full variable domain reads EAGVAQSPRYKIIEKRQSVAFWCNPISGHATLYWYQQILGQGPKLLIQFQNNGVVDDSQLPKDRFSAERLKGVDSTLKIQPAKLEDSAVYLCASRVTSFNTGELFFGEGSRLTVL.

CDR3 coding DNA: TGTGCCAGCAGGGAGCGGGACAGAGCCTACGAGCAGTACTTC. Amino acid sequence: CASRERDRAYEQYF. The rearrangement uses TRBV6-2 or TRBV6-3 and TRBJ2-7; D is possibly TRBD1 or TRBD2 (7 bases each). The V gene lost 6 bases and the J gene lost 2 bases, with 14 bases spanning the gap. The V gene's germline CDR1 is MNHEY and CDR2 SVGEGT. This CDR3 is built from 14 residues.

DNA for the CDR3: TGTGCCAGCAGCTTTTCAGAGGGCCCGGGACAGCCCCAGCATTTT. Translating gives CASSFSEGPGQPQHF. The rearrangement links TRBV5-6 to TRBJ1-5; D remains unclear. CDR1 and CDR2 from the germline V gene are SGHDT and YYEEEE. This CDR3 has 15 residues. V was cut by 2 bases and J by 7 bases, with 16 bases left in between.

There are a few counts of this clonotype. The chain carries TRBV4-1 and TRBJ2-4; TRBD2 aligns across 8 bases. Unmatched junction bases numbered 4, after V lost 3 bases and J lost 9 bases. The CDR3 consists of 13 residues. Germline values: CDR1 MGHRA, CDR2 YSYEKL. The CDR3 reads CASSQGLVGIQYF. Written as DNA, the CDR3 is TGCGCCAGCAGCCAGGGACTAGTAGGCATTCAGTACTTC.

This clonotype has ten or more counts. The chain links TRBV5-1 to TRBJ2-4; no reliable D call. Per the germline V gene, CDR1 is SGHRS and CDR2 is YFSETQ. This CDR3 contains 13 residues. The V and J ends lost 2 bases and 7 bases respectively, with 10 bases between them. The DNA for the CDR3 is TGCGCCAGCAGCTTTGAGGTGCCCAACATTCAGTACTTC. This sequence encodes CASSFEVPNIQYF.

The genes are TRBV27 and TRBJ2-3, with a tentative D call TRBD2 (5 bases). The germline V and J ends were trimmed by 7 bases and 3 bases, with 17 bases remaining between them. The V gene's germline CDR1 is MNHEY and CDR2 SMNVEV (reference sequence). The CDR3 is made up of 15 amino acids. CDR3 DNA sequence: TGTGCCAGCACCTCACACCCCGGGGTGACAGATACGCAGTATTTT. Its protein product is CASTSHPGVTDTQYF.

This clonotype showed up just a few times. The V and J genes are TRBV5-1 and TRBJ1-2, with a possible D match to TRBD1 (5 bases). V lost 3 bases and J lost 5, with 14 bases in between. Looked up from germline, CDR1 is SGHRS and CDR2 is YFSETQ. CDR3 length: 14 amino acids. In DNA, the CDR3 is TGCGCCAGCAGCTCGTCCCCCGGGACGTATGGCTACACCTTC. Translation gives CASSSSPGTYGYTF.

This clonotype showed up just a few times. The chain uses TRBV25-1 and TRBJ2-3, with a possible D match to TRBD2 (6 bases). V lost 6 bases and J lost 2, with 15 bases in between. The CDR3 is 15 amino acids. Germline V gene sequence: CDR1 MGHDK, CDR2 SYGVNS. The CDR3 DNA is TGTGCCAGCAGCCGCAGTACGGGGGTCACAGATACGCAGTATTTT. Translating it yields CASSRSTGVTDTQYF. Drawing the rest from reference TRBV25-1 and TRBJ2-3, the complete variable domain is EADIYQTPRYLVIGTGKKITLECSQTMGHDKMYWYQQDPGMELHLIHYSYGVNSTEKGDLSSESTVSRIRTEHFPLTLESARPSHTSQYLCASSRSTGVTDTQYFGPGTRLTVL.

V and J are TRBV20-1 and TRBJ2-7, with D perhaps TRBD1 or TRBD2 (6 bases each). Per the germline V gene, CDR1 is DFQATT and CDR2 is SNEGSKA (reference sequence). Trimming took 5 bases from V and 6 from J, leaving 11 bases between them. The CDR3 consists of 11 residues. CDR3 sequence reads: CSAQKGGEQYF. CDR3 in DNA: TGCAGTGCTCAAAAGGGGGGCGAGCAGTACTTC.

The V and J genes are TRBV21-1 and TRBJ2-3; the table's D call TRBD1 went unverified against the DNA. TRBV21-1 is a pseudogene segment. This CDR3 is built from 15 residues. CDR3 amino acids: CASSKGARGADTQYF. The CDR3 DNA is TGTGCCAGCAGCAAAGGGGCCAGGGGGGCAGATACGCAGTATTTT.

The rearrangement uses TRBV27 and TRBJ2-6; D perhaps matches TRBD1 (6 bases). The CDR3 spans 17 residues. Germline V gene sequence: CDR1 MNHEY, CDR2 SMNVEV (reference sequence). V lost 6 bases, J lost 2 bases, and 17 bases lay in between. The CDR3 sequence is CASSPDRTLTGANVLTF. CDR3 DNA: TGTGCCAGCAGCCCTGACAGGACACTTACTGGGGCCAACGTCCTGACTTTC. Full variable domain (missing parts from reference TRBV27 and TRBJ2-6): EAQVTQNPRYLITVTGKKLTVTCSQNMNHEYMSWYRQDPGLGLRQIYYSMNVEVTDKGDVPEGYKVSRKEKRNFPLILESPSPNQTSLYFCASSPDRTLTGANVLTFGAGSRLTVL.